This T cell receptor (beta chain) was recorded in a study of cytomegalovirus exposure and HLA in healthy donors. Looking at the study overall: The 110 or so validation repertoires used a platform that matched the one used for the approximately 610 first-cohort repertoires, as a later analysis reported. Study findings and constraints: The investigators catalogued under 200 TCR beta chains as cytomegalovirus-associated.

Method: immunoSEQ multiplex PCR; TCRdb's copy keeps in-frame clones and lacks some. The sample holds about 130,000 clones, about 91% seen once. The CDR3 contains 15 residues. Trimming shortened V by 1 base and J by 0 bases, and 9 bases separated the two germline ends. CDR1 SEHNR and CDR2 FQNEAQ come from the germline V gene (reference sequence). Donors came from a validation cohort of 95 to 150 subjects, distinct from the first 666-subject cohort. As to this clone: The antigen is not known.

Sequenced sample: PBMCs. This clonotype originated in a woman aged 18-29 years in good health and CMV-seropositive. The chain joins TRBV7-9 to TRBJ1-1, with unresolved D. The CDR3 spells CASSLVRLMNTEAFF. The CDR3 DNA reads TGTGCCAGCAGCTTAGTTCGGTTAATGAACACTGAAGCTTTCTTT. Full variable domain (outside the CDR3, taken from reference TRBV7-9 and TRBJ1-1): DTGVSQNPRHKITKRGQNVTFRCDPISEHNRLYWYRQTLGQGPEFLTYFQNEAQLEKSRLLSDRFSAERPKGSFSTLEIQRTEQGDSAMYLCASSLVRLMNTEAFFGQGTRLTVV.